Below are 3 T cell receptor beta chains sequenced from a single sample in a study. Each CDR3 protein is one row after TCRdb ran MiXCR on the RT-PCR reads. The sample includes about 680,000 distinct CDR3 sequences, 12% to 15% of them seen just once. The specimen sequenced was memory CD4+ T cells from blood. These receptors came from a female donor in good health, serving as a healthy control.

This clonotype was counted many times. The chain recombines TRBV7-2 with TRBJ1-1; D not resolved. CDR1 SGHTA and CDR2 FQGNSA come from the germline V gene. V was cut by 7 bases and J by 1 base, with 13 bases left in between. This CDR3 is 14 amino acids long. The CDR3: CASIQSVANTEAFF. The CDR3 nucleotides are TGTGCCAGCATACAGTCGGTGGCGAACACTGAAGCTTTCTTT.

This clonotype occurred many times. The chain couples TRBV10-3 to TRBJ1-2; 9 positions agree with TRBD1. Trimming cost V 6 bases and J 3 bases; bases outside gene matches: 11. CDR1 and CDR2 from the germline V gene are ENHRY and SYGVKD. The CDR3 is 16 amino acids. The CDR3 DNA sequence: TGTGCCATCAGGGCCGGGACAGGGATCGAAGACTATGGCTACACCTTC. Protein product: CAIRAGTGIEDYGYTF.

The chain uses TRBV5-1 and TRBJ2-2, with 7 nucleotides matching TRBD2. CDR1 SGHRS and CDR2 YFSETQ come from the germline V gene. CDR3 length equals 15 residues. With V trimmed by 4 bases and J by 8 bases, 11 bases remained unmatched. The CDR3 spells CASSRDLGTTGELFF. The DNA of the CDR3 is TGCGCCAGCAGCCGGGATCTTGGGACTACGGGGGAGCTGTTTTTT.